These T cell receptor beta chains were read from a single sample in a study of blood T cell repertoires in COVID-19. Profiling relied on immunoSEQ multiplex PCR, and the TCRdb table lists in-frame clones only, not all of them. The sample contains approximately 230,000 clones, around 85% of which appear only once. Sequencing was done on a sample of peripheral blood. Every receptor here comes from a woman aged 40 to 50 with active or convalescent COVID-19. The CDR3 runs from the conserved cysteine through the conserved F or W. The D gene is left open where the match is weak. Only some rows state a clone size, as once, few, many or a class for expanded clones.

DNA: TGTGCCACCAGCAGGGAAAGAGGGGCCAAAAACATTCAGTACTTC; CDR3: CATSRERGAKNIQYF; J: TRBJ2-4; V: TRBV15; D: NA; size: NA
DNA: TGTGCCAGCAGCCAAGATAAGAACGGAGGGGATGGCTACACCTTC; CDR3: CASSQDKNGGDGYTF; J: TRBJ1-2; V: TRBV4-2; D: NA; size: NA
DNA: TGTGCCAGCAGCTGGACGTACCGGGACAGGGGGGTTTGGGCCCAGCATTTT; CDR3: CASSWTYRDRGVWAQHF; J: TRBJ1-5; V: TRBV5-5; D: TRBD1; size: NA
DNA: TGTGCCAGCAGCCAAGCTCACAAGAATCAGCCCCAGCATTTT; CDR3: CASSQAHKNQPQHF; J: TRBJ1-5; V: TRBV3-1/TRBV3-2; D: NA; size: NA
DNA: TGTGCCATCAGTGACGCCAAGATCGGGGGAGCCAAAAACATTCAGTACTTC; CDR3: CAISDAKIGGAKNIQYF; J: TRBJ2-4; V: TRBV10-3; D: NA; size: NA
DNA: TGCGCCAGCAGCTTGTGGGGGGAATTCAATCAGCCCCAGCATTTT; CDR3: CASSLWGEFNQPQHF; J: TRBJ1-5; V: TRBV5-1; D: NA; size: few
DNA: TGTGCCAGCAGTGCCTACGGGGGGAGCTCCTATAATTCACCCCTCCACTTT; CDR3: CASSAYGGSSYNSPLHF; J: TRBJ1-6; V: TRBV27; D: NA; size: NA
DNA: TGTGCCAGCAGGAACACAGAACAGGGGGTTAATCAGCCCCAGCATTTT; CDR3: CASRNTEQGVNQPQHF; J: TRBJ1-5; V: TRBV6-6; D: TRBD1; size: NA
DNA: TGTGCCAGCAGCTTAGGAGGGGGCGATCAGCCCCAGCATTTT; CDR3: CASSLGGGDQPQHF; J: TRBJ1-5; V: TRBV13; D: TRBD1; size: NA
DNA: TGTGCCAGCCTCGGAGGGGAGACAGATACGCAGTATTTT; CDR3: CASLGGETDTQYF; J: TRBJ2-3; V: TRBV6-5; D: NA; size: NA
DNA: TGTGCCAGCAAAGCGGGGGGGGGACAAGAGACCCAGTACTTC; CDR3: CASKAGGGQETQYF; J: TRBJ2-5; V: TRBV28; D: TRBD2; size: NA
DNA: TGTGCCAGCAGTTTCAGGAACACTGAAGCTTTCTTT; CDR3: CASSFRNTEAFF; J: TRBJ1-1; V: TRBV12-3/TRBV12-4; D: NA; size: few
DNA: TGTGCCAGCAGTGAGGCAGGGGGCTATAATTCACCCCTCCACTTT; CDR3: CASSEAGGYNSPLHF; J: TRBJ1-6; V: TRBV2; D: TRBD1; size: NA
DNA: TGTGCCAGCAGTTTATACCGTCCTGTTACTGGTGATGAGCAGTTCTTC; CDR3: CASSLYRPVTGDEQFF; J: TRBJ2-1; V: TRBV27; D: NA; size: NA
DNA: TGTGCCAGCAGCTTCGGGACAAACACTGAAGCTTTCTTT; CDR3: CASSFGTNTEAFF; J: TRBJ1-1; V: TRBV11-2; D: NA; size: NA
DNA: TGTGCCGGAGGGAGAGGGCTGGACGAGCAGTACTTC; CDR3: CAGGRGLDEQYF; J: TRBJ2-7; V: TRBV2; D: NA; size: NA
DNA: TGTGCCAGCAGGGGCAGGGTTAGTGGTGAAAAACTGTTTTTT; CDR3: CASRGRVSGEKLFF; J: TRBJ1-4; V: TRBV6-5; D: NA; size: few
DNA: TGTGCCAGCAGTCTCAATCAATCCCCGACAGCCTGGAACACTGAAGCTTTCTTT; CDR3: CASSLNQSPTAWNTEAFF; J: TRBJ1-1; V: TRBV28; D: NA; size: NA
DNA: TGTGCTAGTGGTTATCAGGGGGCGGGTGAGCAGTTCTTC; CDR3: CASGYQGAGEQFF; J: TRBJ2-1; V: TRBV12-5; D: TRBD1; size: NA
DNA: TGTGCCAGCAGTGAAGAAGCGGGGGGGCCTGAGACCCAGTACTTC; CDR3: CASSEEAGGPETQYF; J: TRBJ2-5; V: TRBV6-1; D: TRBD2; size: NA
DNA: TGTGCCTGGCTCCCTTTCCCGGGGAATGGCTACACCTTC; CDR3: CAWLPFPGNGYTF; J: TRBJ1-2; V: TRBV30; D: NA; size: NA
DNA: TGTGCCAGCAGTGAAAGTCAGGTGAATGAAAAACTGTTTTTT; CDR3: CASSESQVNEKLFF; J: TRBJ1-4; V: TRBV2; D: NA; size: NA
DNA: TGTGCCAGCAGTCCCTGGACTAGATCATCCTACGAGCAGTACTTC; CDR3: CASSPWTRSSYEQYF; J: TRBJ2-7; V: TRBV4-2; D: TRBD2; size: NA
DNA: TGTGCCAGCAGTTTCCGGTGGGACAGCTCCTACAATGAGCAGTTCTTC; CDR3: CASSFRWDSSYNEQFF; J: TRBJ2-1; V: TRBV28; D: TRBD1; size: NA
DNA: TGTGCCAGCAGTCCCCCAATACTACTAGCGGGGGAGGAGACCCAGTACTTC; CDR3: CASSPPILLAGEETQYF; J: TRBJ2-5; V: TRBV28; D: TRBD2; size: NA
DNA: TGTGCCATCAGTGACAGGGATTGGGATTCACCCCTCCACTTT; CDR3: CAISDRDWDSPLHF; J: TRBJ1-6; V: TRBV10-3; D: NA; size: few
DNA: TGCGCCAGCAGCTTACAGGGGTATACTGGAAACACCATATATTTT; CDR3: CASSLQGYTGNTIYF; J: TRBJ1-3; V: TRBV5-1; D: TRBD1; size: once
DNA: TGTGCCACCAGCAATGGGCTGGCCGGGGAGCTGTTTTTT; CDR3: CATSNGLAGELFF; J: TRBJ2-2; V: TRBV15; D: NA; size: once
DNA: TGTGCCAGCAATCCGACAGGGTGGACCGGGGAGCTGTTTTTT; CDR3: CASNPTGWTGELFF; J: TRBJ2-2; V: TRBV2; D: TRBD1; size: few
DNA: TGTGCCAGCTCACCAATGACTAGCGGCCTCACAGATACGCAGTATTTT; CDR3: CASSPMTSGLTDTQYF; J: TRBJ2-3; V: TRBV18; D: TRBD2; size: NA
DNA: TGTGCCAGCAGCTATAGCGGGGGGGCCTCCGGGGAGCTGTTTTTT; CDR3: CASSYSGGASGELFF; J: TRBJ2-2; V: TRBV11-3; D: TRBD2; size: NA
DNA: TGTGCCAGCAGAGCAGGACAGGGAGGTGGCAATCAGCCCCAGCATTTT; CDR3: CASRAGQGGGNQPQHF; J: TRBJ1-5; V: TRBV2; D: TRBD1; size: NA
DNA: TGTGCCAGCAGCTTTAGCGGGGGGGCCACCGGGGAGCTGTTTTTT; CDR3: CASSFSGGATGELFF; J: TRBJ2-2; V: TRBV9; D: TRBD2; size: NA
DNA: TGTGCCAGCGGACTCAGTCGGGCTAATTCACCCCTCCACTTT; CDR3: CASGLSRANSPLHF; J: TRBJ1-6; V: TRBV2; D: NA; size: once
DNA: TGTGCCAGCAGGCTTCGCGGGGAGTCTGGGGAGACCCAGTACTTC; CDR3: CASRLRGESGETQYF; J: TRBJ2-5; V: TRBV7-2; D: NA; size: few
DNA: TGTGCCAGCAGCTTAGGAGGAGGGCTGGGAGACTATGGCTACACCTTC; CDR3: CASSLGGGLGDYGYTF; J: TRBJ1-2; V: TRBV13; D: NA; size: NA
DNA: TGCGCCAGCAGCTCACAGGGGGACGGGGAGACCCAGTACTTC; CDR3: CASSSQGDGETQYF; J: TRBJ2-5; V: TRBV5-1; D: TRBD1; size: NA
DNA: TGCGCCAGCAGCTTTTACCCAGGTCGTCACAATGAGCAGTTCTTC; CDR3: CASSFYPGRHNEQFF; J: TRBJ2-1; V: TRBV5-1; D: NA; size: NA
DNA: TGTGCCAGCTCACCACCCGCGGGGAGGGATGGCTACACCTTC; CDR3: CASSPPAGRDGYTF; J: TRBJ1-2; V: TRBV18; D: NA; size: NA
DNA: TGTGCCAGCAAGCTAGACAGGGCGGGAGGAAACACCATATATTTT; CDR3: CASKLDRAGGNTIYF; J: TRBJ1-3; V: TRBV2; D: TRBD1; size: NA
DNA: TGTGCCAGCAGCCCGTATCGAAACACCATATATTTT; CDR3: CASSPYRNTIYF; J: TRBJ1-3; V: TRBV9; D: NA; size: NA
DNA: TGTGCCACCAGTGATTGGGGTGTGGGTAGCGGGGGCGTTTCCTACGAGCAGTACTTC; CDR3: CATSDWGVGSGGVSYEQYF; J: TRBJ2-7; V: TRBV24-1; D: TRBD2; size: NA
DNA: TGTGCCAGCAGTGCGAGCGAGGTAATAAGGAGCTCCTACAATGAGCAGTTCTTC; CDR3: CASSASEVIRSSYNEQFF; J: TRBJ2-1; V: TRBV6-1; D: NA; size: NA
DNA: TGCGCCAGCAGCCCCCAGGGTCCCGATTCACCCCTCCACTTT; CDR3: CASSPQGPDSPLHF; J: TRBJ1-6; V: TRBV5-1; D: NA; size: NA